This entry describes one T cell receptor beta chain. It lacks a known antigen. No per-base quality is available; no much larger clone lies one base away. Cut back by 2 bases and 1 base, the V and J ends lie 9 bases apart. The germline V gene encodes CDR1 SGHRS and CDR2 YFSETQ. The CDR3, from cysteine to phenylalanine, totals 14 residues. CDR3 DNA only is kept here, 42 bases in frame from base 1. The sample's treatment or condition label is to be understood as: roughly 18 received Ad26.COV2.S at low or high dose, single or two shots; 5 received placebo; per-sample allocation not given. Repertoires of vaccine and placebo recipients were sequenced from samples collected on day 63 after the first injection. Cohort 1b enrolled 25 to 30 adults aged 18-55 years at a single site in Boston, USA, between 29 July and 7 August 2020. Ad26.COV2.S consisted of a replication-incompetent adenovirus type 26 vector by which a prefusion-stabilized SARS-CoV-2 spike protein from the original Wuhan strain was expressed.

The data derive from a study of Ad26.COV2.S vaccination and SARS-CoV-2 variants (dated by TCRdb to the early 2020s). Notes on the research overall: Donors in the vaccine arm were drawn from COV1001, a phase I-IIa trial of Ad26.COV2.S in healthy adults that was multicentre, randomized, double-blind and placebo-controlled. Trial participants were randomized into five groups of five, in which low-dose or high-dose Ad26.COV2.S was given once or twice, or placebo was given on both occasions. A total of approximately 30 samples were included in the TCR-sequenced set, comprising approximately 20 Ad26.COV2.S vaccine recipients, 5 placebo recipients and 8 SARS-CoV-2 convalescent individuals. The specificity and breadth of SARS-CoV-2-reactive T cell receptors after Ad26.COV2.S vaccination were assessed by TCRbeta repertoire sequencing. Investigators did not know the trial group allocation while performing experiments and assessing outcomes. Ad26.COV2.S was administered intramuscularly at 5 x 10^10 or 1 x 10^11 viral particles, either as a single shot or as two shots given 56 days apart.

On the study overall, not on this receptor specifically: It was noted by the authors that total T cell responses may have been underestimated by the TCR breadth and depth analyses. Comparable non-spike TCR breadth was observed between vaccine and placebo recipients, consistent with only spike being contained in the vaccine. The study was not powered for comparison of responses between vaccine doses or regimens. Higher spike-specific TCR breadth was observed in Ad26.COV2.S recipients than in placebo recipients (P = 0.0014). After vaccination, spike-specific CD8+ and CD4+ T cell responses were reported to show substantial breadth.

The immunoSEQ Assay was used to sequence TCRbeta CDR3 regions. After extraction, genomic DNA underwent amplification by bias-controlled multiplex PCR, followed by high-throughput sequencing. Concerning the study's data processing: To quantify the absolute abundance of every unique TCRbeta CDR3 region, sequences were collapsed and filtered. T cell fraction was estimated by normalizing TCRbeta template counts to usable DNA, with usable DNA measured through amplification of reference genes found in all nucleated cells. Repertoire TCRs were annotated as SARS-CoV-2-specific by exact matching of V gene, CDR3 amino acid sequence and J gene to a known reactive TCR set. The reference SARS-CoV-2 TCR set was derived from MIRA and filtered for enrichment in COVID-19-positive ImmuneCODE repertoires, a step that removed public or cross-reactive TCRs. Based on the MIRA antigens, annotated TCRs were further analysed at the level of specific ORF or position within ORF. Breadth was defined as the number of annotated unique rearrangements divided by the total number of unique productive rearrangements, and depth was defined as the summed frequency of the annotated unique rearrangements. TCR breadth was compared between groups using two-sided Wilcoxon rank-sum tests. In its TCRdb copy, this immuneACCESS table keeps in-frame sequences only and misses some clones. Where compared with another copy, unresolved V genes explain less than half of these, and the others have no known cause. That table gives V, J and clone size, and the DNA gave D and trimming. In this sample the table shows about 260,000 clones, roughly nine tenths of which occur a single time. The top ten constitute roughly 3% of the sample.

This receptor was obtained from a person aged 18 to 59 who received the Ad26.COV2.S COVID-19 vaccine or a placebo. The sample consisted of peripheral blood, taken in a trial of Ad26.COV2.S vaccine versus placebo. The receptor chain draws on TRBV5-1 and TRBJ1-1; too little of a D gene remains to name it. The DNA sequence follows: TGCGCCAGCAGCTTTGAGGGCGGGAACACTGAAGCTTTCTTT. It encodes CASSFEGGNTEAFF.